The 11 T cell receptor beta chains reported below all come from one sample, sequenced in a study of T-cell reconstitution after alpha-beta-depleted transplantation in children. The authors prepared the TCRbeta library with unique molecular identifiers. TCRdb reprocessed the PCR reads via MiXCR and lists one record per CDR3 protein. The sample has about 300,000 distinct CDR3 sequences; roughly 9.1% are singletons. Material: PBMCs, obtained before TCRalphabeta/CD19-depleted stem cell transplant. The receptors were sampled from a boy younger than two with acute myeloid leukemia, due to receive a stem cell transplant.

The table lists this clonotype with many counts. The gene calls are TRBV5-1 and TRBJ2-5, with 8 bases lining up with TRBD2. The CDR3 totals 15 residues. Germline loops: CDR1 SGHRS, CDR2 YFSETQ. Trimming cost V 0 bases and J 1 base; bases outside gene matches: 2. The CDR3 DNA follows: TGCGCCAGCAGCTTGGCTAGCGGGTCCCAAGAGACCCAGTACTTC. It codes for CASSLASGSQETQYF.

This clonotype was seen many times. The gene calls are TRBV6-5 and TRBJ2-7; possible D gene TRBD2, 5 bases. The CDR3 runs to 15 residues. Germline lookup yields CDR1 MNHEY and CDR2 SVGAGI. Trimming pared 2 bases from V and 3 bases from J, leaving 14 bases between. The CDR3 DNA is TGTGCCAGCAGTTACGCGAGCGGAGAGGGCTACGAGCAGTACTTC. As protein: CASSYASGEGYEQYF.

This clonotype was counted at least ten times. This CDR3 reads CASSFGLADQAQYF. The CDR3 DNA is TGCGCCAGCAGCTTTGGGCTAGCGGACCAGGCCCAGTACTTC. The chain carries TRBV5-1 and TRBJ2-5; 7 nucleotides agree with TRBD2. This CDR3 has 14 amino acids. V gave up 2 bases and J gave up 9 bases; unmatched junction bases: 10. CDR1 is SGHRS, CDR2 YFSETQ, per germline.

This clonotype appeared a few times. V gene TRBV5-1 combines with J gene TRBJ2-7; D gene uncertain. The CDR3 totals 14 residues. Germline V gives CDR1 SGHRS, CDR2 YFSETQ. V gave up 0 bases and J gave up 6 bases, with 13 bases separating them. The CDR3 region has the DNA TGCGCCAGCAGCTTGGGTGACATCGTTCTCGAGCAGTACTTC. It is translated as CASSLGDIVLEQYF.

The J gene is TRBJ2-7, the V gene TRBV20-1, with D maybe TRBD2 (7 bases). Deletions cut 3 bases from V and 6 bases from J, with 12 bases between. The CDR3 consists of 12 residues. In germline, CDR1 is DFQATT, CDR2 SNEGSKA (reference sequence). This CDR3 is CSASRRGREQYF. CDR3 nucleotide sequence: TGCAGTGCTAGTCGGCGGGGGCGCGAGCAGTACTTC.

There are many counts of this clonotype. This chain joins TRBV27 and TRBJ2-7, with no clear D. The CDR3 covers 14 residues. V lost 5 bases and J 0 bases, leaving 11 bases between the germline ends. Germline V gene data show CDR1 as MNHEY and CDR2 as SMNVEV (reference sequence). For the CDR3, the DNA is TGTGCCAGCAGTGACTCCAAAAGCTCCTACGAGCAGTACTTC. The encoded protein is CASSDSKSSYEQYF.

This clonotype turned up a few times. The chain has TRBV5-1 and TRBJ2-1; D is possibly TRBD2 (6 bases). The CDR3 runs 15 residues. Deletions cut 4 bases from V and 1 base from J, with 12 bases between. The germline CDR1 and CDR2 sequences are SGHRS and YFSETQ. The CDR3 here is CASSPGTVSYNEQFF. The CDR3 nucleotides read TGCGCCAGCAGCCCTGGGACTGTTTCCTACAATGAGCAGTTCTTC.

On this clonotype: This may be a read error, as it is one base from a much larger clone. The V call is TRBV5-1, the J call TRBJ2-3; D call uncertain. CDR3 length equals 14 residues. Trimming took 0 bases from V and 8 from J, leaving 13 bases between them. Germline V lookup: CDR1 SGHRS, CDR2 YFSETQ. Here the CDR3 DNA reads TGCGCCAGCAGCTTGGGGGGTCCCAGAGGTACGCAGTATTTT. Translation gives CASSLGGPRGTQYF.

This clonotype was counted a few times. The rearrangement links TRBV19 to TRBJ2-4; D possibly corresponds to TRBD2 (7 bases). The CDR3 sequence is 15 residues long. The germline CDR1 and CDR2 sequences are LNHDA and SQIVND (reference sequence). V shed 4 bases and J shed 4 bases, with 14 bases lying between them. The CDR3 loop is CASSSGGGKKNIQYF. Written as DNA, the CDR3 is TGTGCCAGTAGTAGTGGCGGGGGCAAGAAAAACATTCAGTACTTC.

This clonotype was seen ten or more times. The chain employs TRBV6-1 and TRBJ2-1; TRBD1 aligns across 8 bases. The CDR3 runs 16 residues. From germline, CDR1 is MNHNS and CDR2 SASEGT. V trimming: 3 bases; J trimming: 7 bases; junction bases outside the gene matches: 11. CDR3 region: CASSDRQGSSPNEQFF. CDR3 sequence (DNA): TGTGCCAGCAGTGATAGACAGGGGTCTAGCCCAAATGAGCAGTTCTTC.

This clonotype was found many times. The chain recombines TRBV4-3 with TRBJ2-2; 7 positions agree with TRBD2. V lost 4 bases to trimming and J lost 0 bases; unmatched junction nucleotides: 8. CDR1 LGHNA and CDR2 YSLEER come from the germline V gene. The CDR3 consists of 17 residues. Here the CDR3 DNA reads TGCGCCAGCAGCCGTCAGTTGAGCGGGGCGAACACCGGGGAGCTGTTTTTT. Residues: CASSRQLSGANTGELFF.